This T cell receptor (beta chain) comes out of a study of blood T cell repertoires in COVID-19. Overall study: The study drew acute and convalescent COVID-19 samples from the United States, Italy and Spain. PBMCs, B-cell-depleted T cells, or T cells were the source of the cDNA or gDNA that made up the material.

J gave up 3 bases and V 5 bases, and 9 bases lay outside the gene matches. This CDR3 has 15 residues. CDR1 and CDR2 from the germline V gene are SGHTA and FQGNSA. Authors' data handling: The assay estimated nucleated cells by amplifying reference gene primers. The assay was immunoSEQ multiplex PCR, and TCRdb's table has in-frame clones only and misses some. That table furnishes V, J and clone size, whereas the DNA furnished D and trimming. Of about 320,000 clones detected, around 82% appear once; the ten largest clones hold about 1.2%. The rearrangement links TRBV7-2 to TRBJ1-2; 7 nucleotides agree with TRBD1. The specimen was peripheral blood. This TCR derives from a woman in her forties or fifties with acute or convalescent COVID-19. CDR3 bases: TGTGCCAGCAGCGACAGGGAACGATTAGACTATGGCTACACCTTC. Protein product: CASSDRERLDYGYTF.